These T cell receptor beta chains were read from a single sample in a study of sequential checkpoint blockade in melanoma. Sequenced by immunoSEQ multiplex PCR; TCRdb stores in-frame clones only, minus some. The repertoire holds several thousand clones, with around 72% as singletons. The sequencing here drew on CD8+ T cells sorted from blood (inferred from file names), taken from a patient given nivolumab and ipilimumab in sequence. The receptor set was obtained from a human donor with melanoma. Both conserved end residues are part of each CDR3. Fields, in order: J gene, V gene, clone size, D gene, CDR3 DNA, CDR3 protein. D genes are given only for firm matches. A row's size may be missing; if present it is once, few, many or a size class.

j_call: TRBJ2-7; v_call: TRBV18; clone_size: -; d_call: -; cdr3_nt: TGTGCCAGCTCACCGCCAGGGGCTTCCTACGAGCAGTACTTC; cdr3_aa: CASSPPGASYEQYF
j_call: TRBJ2-3; v_call: TRBV6-6; clone_size: -; d_call: TRBD1; cdr3_nt: TGTGCCAGCAGTCAGGGGACAGCGGTTGGTACGCAGTATTTT; cdr3_aa: CASSQGTAVGTQYF
j_call: TRBJ1-2; v_call: TRBV6-1; clone_size: -; d_call: -; cdr3_nt: TGTGCCAGCAGCAAGTCACAGTACTATGGCTACACCTTC; cdr3_aa: CASSKSQYYGYTF
j_call: TRBJ2-1; v_call: TRBV9; clone_size: medium-sized; d_call: TRBD2; cdr3_nt: TGTGCCAGCAGCGTAGGACTAGCGGGAGTGGATGAGCAGTTCTTC; cdr3_aa: CASSVGLAGVDEQFF
j_call: TRBJ2-7; v_call: TRBV6-5; clone_size: -; d_call: TRBD2; cdr3_nt: TGTGCCAGCAGTTACGGGCTAGCGGGCTACGAGCAGTACTTC; cdr3_aa: CASSYGLAGYEQYF
j_call: TRBJ2-7; v_call: TRBV6-5; clone_size: -; d_call: -; cdr3_nt: TGTGCCAGCAGCCCCACGGGGGTGACCGACGAGCAGTACTTC; cdr3_aa: CASSPTGVTDEQYF
j_call: TRBJ2-1; v_call: TRBV28; clone_size: -; d_call: TRBD2; cdr3_nt: TGTGCCAGCAGTATCCTAGCGGGAGCGAATGAGCAGTTCTTC; cdr3_aa: CASSILAGANEQFF
j_call: TRBJ1-1; v_call: TRBV10-2; clone_size: -; d_call: TRBD1; cdr3_nt: TGCGCCAGCAGGCTACAGGGGGCCGGCACTGAAGCTTTCTTT; cdr3_aa: CASRLQGAGTEAFF
j_call: TRBJ2-5; v_call: TRBV4-1; clone_size: -; d_call: TRBD2; cdr3_nt: TGCGCCAGCAGCCCTTGGGGGGCGGGAGGGACCCAAGAGACCCAGTACTTC; cdr3_aa: CASSPWGAGGTQETQYF
j_call: TRBJ2-1; v_call: TRBV5-4; clone_size: -; d_call: TRBD2; cdr3_nt: TGTGCCAGCAGCCAAGATCCGGGAGGCTCCTACAATGAGCAGTTCTTC; cdr3_aa: CASSQDPGGSYNEQFF
j_call: TRBJ2-2; v_call: TRBV4-1; clone_size: once; d_call: -; cdr3_nt: TGCGCCAGCAGCCAAGTTCGAGATAACACCGGGGAGCTGTTTTTT; cdr3_aa: CASSQVRDNTGELFF
j_call: TRBJ2-7; v_call: TRBV28; clone_size: -; d_call: TRBD1; cdr3_nt: TGTGCCAGCAGAGAGAGACAGGGCCCCTACGAGCAGTACTTC; cdr3_aa: CASRERQGPYEQYF
j_call: TRBJ1-2; v_call: TRBV19; clone_size: -; d_call: -; cdr3_nt: TGTGCCAGTAGTATAGGATGGGGGCAGGAAAACTATGGCTACACCTTC; cdr3_aa: CASSIGWGQENYGYTF
j_call: TRBJ1-5; v_call: TRBV4-1; clone_size: -; d_call: -; cdr3_nt: TGCGCCAGCAGCCAAGAGAGGGCCCAAGGGCGGCATCAGCCCCAGCATTTT; cdr3_aa: CASSQERAQGRHQPQHF
j_call: TRBJ2-3; v_call: TRBV19; clone_size: -; d_call: TRBD1; cdr3_nt: TGTGCCAGTAGAATGAACAGGGGAGATACGCAGTATTTT; cdr3_aa: CASRMNRGDTQYF
j_call: TRBJ1-2; v_call: TRBV5-4; clone_size: few; d_call: -; cdr3_nt: TGTGCCACGGGGGCTAACTATGGCTACACCTTC; cdr3_aa: CATGANYGYTF
j_call: TRBJ1-2; v_call: TRBV7-6; clone_size: -; d_call: TRBD1; cdr3_nt: TGTGCCAGCAGCTTAGGGACAGGGGCAAACTATGGCTACACCTTC; cdr3_aa: CASSLGTGANYGYTF
j_call: TRBJ2-7; v_call: TRBV6-6; clone_size: -; d_call: -; cdr3_nt: TGTGCCAGCAGTTACTCGAGTCTCCCCTACGAGCAGTACTTC; cdr3_aa: CASSYSSLPYEQYF
j_call: TRBJ1-5; v_call: TRBV12-5; clone_size: -; d_call: -; cdr3_nt: TGTGCTAGTGGGCCGGGGGGAGGAAATCAGCCCCAGCATTTT; cdr3_aa: CASGPGGGNQPQHF
j_call: TRBJ2-1; v_call: TRBV6-5; clone_size: -; d_call: TRBD2; cdr3_nt: TGTGCCAGCAGTTATAGCGGGGGAGACTACAATGAGCAGTTCTTC; cdr3_aa: CASSYSGGDYNEQFF
j_call: TRBJ2-3; v_call: TRBV7-9; clone_size: -; d_call: -; cdr3_nt: TGTGCCAGCAGCCCTCACACTAGTGGTGCGCAGTATTTT; cdr3_aa: CASSPHTSGAQYF
j_call: TRBJ2-7; v_call: TRBV9; clone_size: -; d_call: -; cdr3_nt: TGTGCCAGCAGCTTTCGGGCAGGGGTGGACGAGCAGTACTTC; cdr3_aa: CASSFRAGVDEQYF
j_call: TRBJ1-4; v_call: TRBV5-8; clone_size: -; d_call: TRBD1; cdr3_nt: TGTGCCAGCATCCCGCCGGGACAGGGTAATGAAAAACTGTTTTTT; cdr3_aa: CASIPPGQGNEKLFF
j_call: TRBJ2-5; v_call: TRBV6-5; clone_size: -; d_call: -; cdr3_nt: TGTGCCAGCAGTTACTCGGCGGGGGCGAGAGAGACCCAGTACTTC; cdr3_aa: CASSYSAGARETQYF
j_call: TRBJ2-1; v_call: TRBV4-3; clone_size: -; d_call: -; cdr3_nt: TGCGCCAGCAGCCAAGATGGCAGTGACTACAATGAGCAGTTCTTC; cdr3_aa: CASSQDGSDYNEQFF
j_call: TRBJ2-7; v_call: TRBV19; clone_size: -; d_call: -; cdr3_nt: TGTGCCAGTAGTATCGGGGGGCAAGGGTACGAGCAGTACTTC; cdr3_aa: CASSIGGQGYEQYF
j_call: TRBJ2-1; v_call: TRBV2; clone_size: once; d_call: TRBD1; cdr3_nt: TGTGCCAGCAGTGACTCCGGGACAGTTTACAATGAGCAGTTCTTC; cdr3_aa: CASSDSGTVYNEQFF
j_call: TRBJ1-2; v_call: TRBV6-1; clone_size: -; d_call: -; cdr3_nt: TGTGCCAGCAGTGAAGCTATGGCAGGGGATGGCTATGGCTACACCTTC; cdr3_aa: CASSEAMAGDGYGYTF
j_call: TRBJ2-1; v_call: TRBV19; clone_size: medium-sized; d_call: TRBD2; cdr3_nt: TGTGCCAGTAGCAGCGGGGGGGATTACAATGAGCAGTTCTTC; cdr3_aa: CASSSGGDYNEQFF
j_call: TRBJ1-5; v_call: TRBV7-8; clone_size: -; d_call: -; cdr3_nt: TGTGCCAGCAGCTTAGGGGGGGGATCGACAGGTTCTCTCTATCAGCCCCAGCATTTT; cdr3_aa: CASSLGGGSTGSLYQPQHF
j_call: TRBJ2-7; v_call: TRBV4-3; clone_size: -; d_call: TRBD1; cdr3_nt: TGCGCCAGCAGCCAACTGACAGGGGAGTCTTACGAGCAGTACTTC; cdr3_aa: CASSQLTGESYEQYF
j_call: TRBJ1-5; v_call: TRBV15; clone_size: -; d_call: TRBD1; cdr3_nt: TGTGCCACCAGCTCCCTGGGGACAGCTAATCAGCCCCAGCATTTT; cdr3_aa: CATSSLGTANQPQHF
j_call: TRBJ2-4; v_call: TRBV4-2; clone_size: -; d_call: TRBD2; cdr3_nt: TGTGCCAGCAGCCTGCCCACGGGGCGGGAGGGGGCCAAAAACATTCAGTACTTC; cdr3_aa: CASSLPTGREGAKNIQYF
j_call: TRBJ2-3; v_call: TRBV7-8; clone_size: -; d_call: -; cdr3_nt: TGTGCCAGCAGCTTGGGAGGCCCAGATACGCAGTATTTT; cdr3_aa: CASSLGGPDTQYF
j_call: TRBJ2-7; v_call: TRBV2; clone_size: -; d_call: TRBD2; cdr3_nt: TGTGCCAGCAGTGACGGCGGGGGGTACTCCTACGAGCAGTACTTC; cdr3_aa: CASSDGGGYSYEQYF
j_call: TRBJ2-1; v_call: TRBV9; clone_size: -; d_call: TRBD2; cdr3_nt: TGTGCCAGCAGCGTAGGGGGGACTAGCGGGGGTTACAATGAGCAGTTCTTC; cdr3_aa: CASSVGGTSGGYNEQFF
j_call: TRBJ2-7; v_call: TRBV5-4; clone_size: -; d_call: -; cdr3_nt: TGTGTCGGCAGCCGGGGCGTCTCGGCGGGGGAGCAGTACTTC; cdr3_aa: CVGSRGVSAGEQYF
j_call: TRBJ1-6; v_call: TRBV28; clone_size: -; d_call: TRBD1; cdr3_nt: TGTGCCGGTAAAGACAGGGGTTATAATTCACCCCTCCACTTT; cdr3_aa: CAGKDRGYNSPLHF
j_call: TRBJ2-3; v_call: TRBV4-3; clone_size: few; d_call: -; cdr3_nt: TGCGCCAGCAGCCAAGACGTTTACGGAGCCGAAGCGCAGATACGCAGTCGGTATTTT; cdr3_aa: CASSQDVYGAEAQIRSRYF
j_call: TRBJ2-2; v_call: TRBV4-2; clone_size: -; d_call: -; cdr3_nt: TGTGCCAGCAGCCACCCCGACTCCCCAGAGCGAACCGGGGAGCTGTTTTTT; cdr3_aa: CASSHPDSPERTGELFF
j_call: TRBJ1-5; v_call: TRBV15; clone_size: -; d_call: -; cdr3_nt: TGTGCCACCACCCCACAGGCGATTAGCAATCAGCCCCAGCATTTT; cdr3_aa: CATTPQAISNQPQHF
j_call: TRBJ2-5; v_call: TRBV7-9; clone_size: -; d_call: -; cdr3_nt: TGTGCCAGCAGCTTAGTAATCAGCCAAGAGACCCAGTACTTC; cdr3_aa: CASSLVISQETQYF
j_call: TRBJ2-1; v_call: TRBV2; clone_size: -; d_call: TRBD1; cdr3_nt: TGTGCCTACATCAGACAGGGCAACAATGAGCAGTTCTTC; cdr3_aa: CAYIRQGNNEQFF
j_call: TRBJ2-2; v_call: TRBV7-9; clone_size: -; d_call: -; cdr3_nt: TGTGCCAGCAGCGAGACGGCAGGGGAGAACACCGGGGAGCTGTTTTTT; cdr3_aa: CASSETAGENTGELFF
j_call: TRBJ2-7; v_call: TRBV29-1; clone_size: -; d_call: -; cdr3_nt: TGCAGCGTTGGAGGGTCCTACGAGCAGTACTTC; cdr3_aa: CSVGGSYEQYF
j_call: TRBJ1-1; v_call: TRBV7-9; clone_size: once; d_call: TRBD1; cdr3_nt: TGTGCCAGCAGCGCGCAGGGGGCCACTGAAGCTTTCTTT; cdr3_aa: CASSAQGATEAFF
j_call: TRBJ1-1; v_call: TRBV19; clone_size: -; d_call: -; cdr3_nt: TGTGCCACCTCGAGGGTTAGTAACACTGAAGCTTTCTTT; cdr3_aa: CATSRVSNTEAFF
j_call: TRBJ2-1; v_call: TRBV19; clone_size: -; d_call: -; cdr3_nt: TGTGCCAGTAGTATAGTTTCCGGGGGTGAGCAGTTCTTC; cdr3_aa: CASSIVSGGEQFF
j_call: TRBJ2-7; v_call: TRBV5-1; clone_size: -; d_call: -; cdr3_nt: TGCGCCAGCAGCTTGCGGCAGGGGAAATTGGACGAGCAGTACTTC; cdr3_aa: CASSLRQGKLDEQYF
j_call: TRBJ2-5; v_call: TRBV7-2; clone_size: -; d_call: -; cdr3_nt: TGTGCCAGCAGCCCGGGGGAGCTGTACCAAGAGACCCAGTACTTC; cdr3_aa: CASSPGELYQETQYF
j_call: TRBJ2-1; v_call: TRBV9; clone_size: -; d_call: TRBD2; cdr3_nt: TGTGCCAGCAGCGGGGGACTAGCGGGGGCCTATACCTACAATGAGCAGTTCTTC; cdr3_aa: CASSGGLAGAYTYNEQFF
j_call: TRBJ2-7; v_call: TRBV4-1; clone_size: -; d_call: TRBD1; cdr3_nt: TGCGCCAGCAGCCAAGATTCCGGGACAGGGGCCCTCGAGCAGTACTTC; cdr3_aa: CASSQDSGTGALEQYF
j_call: TRBJ2-5; v_call: TRBV6-6; clone_size: -; d_call: -; cdr3_nt: TGTGCCAGCAGCGGGGCGGGGATACAAGAGACCCAGTACTTC; cdr3_aa: CASSGAGIQETQYF
j_call: TRBJ2-7; v_call: TRBV19; clone_size: -; d_call: TRBD1; cdr3_nt: TGTGCCAGTAGTATTCCGGGACAGCTTAGCTCCTACGAGCAGTACTTC; cdr3_aa: CASSIPGQLSSYEQYF
j_call: TRBJ1-2; v_call: TRBV19; clone_size: -; d_call: TRBD1; cdr3_nt: TGTGCCAGTAGTTTTGGGACAGGCCGATGGGGCTACACCTTC; cdr3_aa: CASSFGTGRWGYTF
j_call: TRBJ1-1; v_call: TRBV11-2; clone_size: -; d_call: -; cdr3_nt: TGTGCCAGCAGCCCTACGGGGAACACTGAAGCTTTCTTT; cdr3_aa: CASSPTGNTEAFF
j_call: TRBJ2-7; v_call: TRBV28; clone_size: -; d_call: TRBD1; cdr3_nt: TGTGCCAGCATCTCCGGACAGGGGGCATCCTACGAGCAGTACTTC; cdr3_aa: CASISGQGASYEQYF